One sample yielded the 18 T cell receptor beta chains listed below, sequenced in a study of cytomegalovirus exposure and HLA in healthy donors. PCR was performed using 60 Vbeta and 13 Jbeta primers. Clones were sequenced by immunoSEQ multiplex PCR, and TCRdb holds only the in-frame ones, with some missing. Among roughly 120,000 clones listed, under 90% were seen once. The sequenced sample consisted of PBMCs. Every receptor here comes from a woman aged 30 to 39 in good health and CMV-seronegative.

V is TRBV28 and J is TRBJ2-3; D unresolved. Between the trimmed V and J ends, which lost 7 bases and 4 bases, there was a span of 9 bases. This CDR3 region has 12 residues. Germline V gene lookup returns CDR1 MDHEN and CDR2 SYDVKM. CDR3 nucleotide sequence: TGTGCCAGCAATGGGCCCGCAGATACGCAGTATTTT. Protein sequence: CASNGPADTQYF.

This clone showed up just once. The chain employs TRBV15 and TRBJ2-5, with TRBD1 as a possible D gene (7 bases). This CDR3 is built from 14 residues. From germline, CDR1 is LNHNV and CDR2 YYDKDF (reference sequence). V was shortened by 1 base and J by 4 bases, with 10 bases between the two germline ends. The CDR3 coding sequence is TGTGCCACCAGCAGAGGGCAGGGGGGAGAGACCCAGTACTTC. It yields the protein CATSRGQGGETQYF.

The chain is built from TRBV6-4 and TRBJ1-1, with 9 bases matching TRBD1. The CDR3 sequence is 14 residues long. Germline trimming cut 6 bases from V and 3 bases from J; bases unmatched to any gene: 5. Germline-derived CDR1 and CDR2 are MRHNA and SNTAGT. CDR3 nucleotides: TGTGCCAGCAGATTACAGGGGGCGGACACTGAAGCTTTCTTT. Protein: CASRLQGADTEAFF.

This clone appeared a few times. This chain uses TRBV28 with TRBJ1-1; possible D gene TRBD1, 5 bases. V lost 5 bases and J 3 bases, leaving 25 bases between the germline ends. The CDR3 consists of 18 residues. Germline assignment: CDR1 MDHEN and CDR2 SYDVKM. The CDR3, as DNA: TGTGCCAGCAGTCGACCGATTGTGGGGACTAACTTCTACACTGAAGCTTTCTTT. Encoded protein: CASSRPIVGTNFYTEAFF.

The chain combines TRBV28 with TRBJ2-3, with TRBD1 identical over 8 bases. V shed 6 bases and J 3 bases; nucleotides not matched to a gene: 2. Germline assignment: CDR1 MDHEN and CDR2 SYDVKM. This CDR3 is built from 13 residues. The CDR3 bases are TGTGCCAGCAGACAGGGGGGAACAGATACGCAGTATTTT. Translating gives CASRQGGTDTQYF.

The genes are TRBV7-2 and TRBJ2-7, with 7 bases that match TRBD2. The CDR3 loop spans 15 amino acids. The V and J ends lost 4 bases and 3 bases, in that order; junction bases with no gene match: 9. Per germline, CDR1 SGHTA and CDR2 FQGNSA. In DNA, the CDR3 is TGTGCCAGCAGCTCCAGGGCGGGAGCCTTCTACGAGCAGTACTTC. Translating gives CASSSRAGAFYEQYF.

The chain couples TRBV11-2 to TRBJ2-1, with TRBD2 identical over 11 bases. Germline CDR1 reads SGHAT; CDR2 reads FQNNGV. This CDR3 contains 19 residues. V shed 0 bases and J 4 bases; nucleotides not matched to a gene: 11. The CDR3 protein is CASSLEGGLAGTMYNEQFF. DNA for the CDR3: TGTGCCAGCAGCTTAGAAGGAGGACTAGCGGGTACCATGTACAATGAGCAGTTCTTC.

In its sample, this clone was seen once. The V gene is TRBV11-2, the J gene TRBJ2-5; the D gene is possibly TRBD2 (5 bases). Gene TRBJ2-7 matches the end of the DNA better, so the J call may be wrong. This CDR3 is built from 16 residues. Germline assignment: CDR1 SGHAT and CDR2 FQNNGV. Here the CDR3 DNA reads TGTGCCAGCAGCTTAAGAAGCGGAGCGAGCTCCTACGAGCAGTACTTC. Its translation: CASSLRSGASSYEQYF.

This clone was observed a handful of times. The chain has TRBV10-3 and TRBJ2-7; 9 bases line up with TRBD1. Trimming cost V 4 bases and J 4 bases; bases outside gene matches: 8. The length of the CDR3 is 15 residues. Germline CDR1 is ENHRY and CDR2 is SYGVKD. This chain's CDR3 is CAISGSTGGSYEQYF. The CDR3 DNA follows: TGTGCCATCAGTGGATCGACAGGGGGAAGTTACGAGCAGTACTTC.

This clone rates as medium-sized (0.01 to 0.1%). This chain's CDR3 is CASSAWSGNEQFF. The DNA of the CDR3 is TGTGCCAGCAGCGCCTGGTCAGGCAATGAGCAGTTCTTC. The chain recombines TRBV7-2 with TRBJ2-1; D remains ambiguous. V was pared by 5 bases and J by 6 bases, with 11 bases between. The CDR3 spans 13 residues. The germline gives CDR1 SGHTA, CDR2 FQGNSA. Looking up the rest from reference TRBV7-2 and TRBJ2-1 gives the full variable domain: GAGVSQSPSNKVTEKGKDVELRCDPISGHTALYWYRQSLGQGLEFLIYFQGNSAPDKSGLPSDRFSAERTGGSVSTLTIQRTQQEDSAVYLCASSAWSGNEQFFGPGTRLTVL.

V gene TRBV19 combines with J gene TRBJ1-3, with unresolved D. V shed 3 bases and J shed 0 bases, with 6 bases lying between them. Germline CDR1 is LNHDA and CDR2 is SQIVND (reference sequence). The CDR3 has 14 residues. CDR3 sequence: CASSMSSSGNTIYF. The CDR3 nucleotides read TGTGCCAGTAGTATGTCGAGCTCTGGAAACACCATATATTTT.

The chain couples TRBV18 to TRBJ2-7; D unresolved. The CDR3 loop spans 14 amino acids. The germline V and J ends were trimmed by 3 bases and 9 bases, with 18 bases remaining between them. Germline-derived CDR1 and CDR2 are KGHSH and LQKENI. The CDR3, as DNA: TGTGCCAGCTCACCGACATCGGAAAGACCTGGGCAGTACTTC. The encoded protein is CASSPTSERPGQYF. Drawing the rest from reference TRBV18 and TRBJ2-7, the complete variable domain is NAGVMQNPRHLVRRRGQEARLRCSPMKGHSHVYWYRQLPEEGLKFMVYLQKENIIDESGMPKERFSAEFPKEGPSILRIQQVVRGDSAAYFCASSPTSERPGQYFGPGTRLTVT.

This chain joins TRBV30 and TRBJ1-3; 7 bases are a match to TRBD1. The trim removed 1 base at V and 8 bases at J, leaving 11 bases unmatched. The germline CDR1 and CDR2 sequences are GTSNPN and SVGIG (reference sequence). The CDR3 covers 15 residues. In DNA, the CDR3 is TGTGCCTGGAGTGGAAAGGACAGGTCAGGAGACACCATATATTTT. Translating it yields CAWSGKDRSGDTIYF.

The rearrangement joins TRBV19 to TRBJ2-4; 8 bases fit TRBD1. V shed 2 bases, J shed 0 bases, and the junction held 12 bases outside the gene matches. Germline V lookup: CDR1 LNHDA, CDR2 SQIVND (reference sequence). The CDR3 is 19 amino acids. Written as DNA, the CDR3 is TGTGCCAGTAGTATACTAGGACAGGGCTTTGACGGAGCCAAAAACATTCAGTACTTC. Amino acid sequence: CASSILGQGFDGAKNIQYF. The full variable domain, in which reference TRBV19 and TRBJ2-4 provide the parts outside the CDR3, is DGGITQSPKYLFRKEGQNVTLSCEQNLNHDAMYWYRQDPGQGLRLIYYSQIVNDFQKGDIAEGYSVSREKKESFPLTVTSAQKNPTAFYLCASSILGQGFDGAKNIQYFGAGTRLSVL.

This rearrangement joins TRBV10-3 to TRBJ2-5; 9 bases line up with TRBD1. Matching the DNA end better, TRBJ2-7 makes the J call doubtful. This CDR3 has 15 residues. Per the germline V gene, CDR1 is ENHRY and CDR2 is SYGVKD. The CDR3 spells CAIRPTGGFSYEQYF. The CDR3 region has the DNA TGTGCCATCAGACCGACAGGGGGGTTCTCCTACGAGCAGTACTTC.

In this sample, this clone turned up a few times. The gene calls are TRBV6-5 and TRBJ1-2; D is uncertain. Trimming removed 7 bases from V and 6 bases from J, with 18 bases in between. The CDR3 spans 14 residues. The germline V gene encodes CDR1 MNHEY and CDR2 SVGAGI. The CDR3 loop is CASTSGSLSHGYTF. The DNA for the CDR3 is TGTGCCAGCACCTCAGGATCTCTTTCCCATGGCTACACCTTC.

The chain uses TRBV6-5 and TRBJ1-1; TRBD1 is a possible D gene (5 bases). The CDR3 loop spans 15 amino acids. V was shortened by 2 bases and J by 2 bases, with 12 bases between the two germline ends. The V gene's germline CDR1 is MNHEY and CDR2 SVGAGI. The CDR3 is CASSYGAGLNTEAFF. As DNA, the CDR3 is TGTGCCAGCAGTTACGGGGCAGGGTTAAACACTGAAGCTTTCTTT.

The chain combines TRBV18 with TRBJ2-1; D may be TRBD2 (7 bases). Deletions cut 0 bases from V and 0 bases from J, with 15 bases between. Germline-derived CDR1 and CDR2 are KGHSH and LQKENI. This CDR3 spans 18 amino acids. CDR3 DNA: TGTGCCAGCTCACCACCCACTGGCGGGGGCCACTCCTACAATGAGCAGTTCTTC. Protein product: CASSPPTGGGHSYNEQFF.